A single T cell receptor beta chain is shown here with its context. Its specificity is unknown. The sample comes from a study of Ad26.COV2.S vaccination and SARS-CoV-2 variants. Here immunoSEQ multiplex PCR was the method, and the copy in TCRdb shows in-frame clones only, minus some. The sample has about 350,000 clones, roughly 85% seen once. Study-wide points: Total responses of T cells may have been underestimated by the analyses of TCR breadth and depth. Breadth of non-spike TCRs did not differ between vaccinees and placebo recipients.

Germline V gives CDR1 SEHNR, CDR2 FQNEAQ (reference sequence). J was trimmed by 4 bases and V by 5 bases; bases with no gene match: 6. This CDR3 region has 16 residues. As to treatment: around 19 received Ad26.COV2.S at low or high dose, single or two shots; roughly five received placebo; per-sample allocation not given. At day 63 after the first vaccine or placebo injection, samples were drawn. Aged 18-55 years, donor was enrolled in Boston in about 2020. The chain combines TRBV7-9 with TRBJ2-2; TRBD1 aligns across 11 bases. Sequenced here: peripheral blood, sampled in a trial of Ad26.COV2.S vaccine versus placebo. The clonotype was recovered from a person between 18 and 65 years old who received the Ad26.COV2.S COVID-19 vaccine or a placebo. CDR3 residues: CASSPGTGGLTGELFF. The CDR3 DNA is TGTGCCAGCAGCCCAGGGACAGGGGGTCTCACCGGGGAGCTGTTTTTT.